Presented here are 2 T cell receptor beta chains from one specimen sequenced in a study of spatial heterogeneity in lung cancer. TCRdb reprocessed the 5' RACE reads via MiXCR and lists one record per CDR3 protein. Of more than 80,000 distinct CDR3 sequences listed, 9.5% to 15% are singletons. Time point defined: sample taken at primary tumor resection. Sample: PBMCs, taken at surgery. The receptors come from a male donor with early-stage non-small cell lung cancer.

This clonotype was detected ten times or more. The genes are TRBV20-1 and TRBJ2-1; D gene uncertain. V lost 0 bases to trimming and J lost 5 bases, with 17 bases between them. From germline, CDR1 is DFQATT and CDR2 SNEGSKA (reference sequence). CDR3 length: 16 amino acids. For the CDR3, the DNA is TGCAGTGCTAGAGATCCTGGGCTACTGAAACACAATGAGCAGTTCTTC. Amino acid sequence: CSARDPGLLKHNEQFF.

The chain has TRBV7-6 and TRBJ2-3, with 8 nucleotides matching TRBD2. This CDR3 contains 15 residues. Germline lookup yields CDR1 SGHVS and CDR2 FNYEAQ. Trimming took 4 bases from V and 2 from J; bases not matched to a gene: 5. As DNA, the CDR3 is TGTGCCAGCAGCTCAGCGGGGGCCCTCACAGATACGCAGTATTTT. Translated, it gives CASSSAGALTDTQYF.